This T cell receptor beta chain comes out of a study of shared clonotypes between healthy human individuals. Points from the study as a whole: Relative to their counterparts shared across all four donors, non-shared clonotypes exhibited diminished generation probabilities.

In germline, CDR1 is SGHRS, CDR2 YFSETQ. The CDR3 spans 13 residues. Trimming removed 4 bases at V and 8 bases at J, with 13 bases between. Data came from immunoSEQ multiplex PCR; TCRdb stores just in-frame clones and leaves some out. The sample has about 580,000 clones, about 98% seen once; the top ten hold roughly 0.29%. The naive CD8 fraction comprised CD45RO-negative cells positively selected for CCR7 and excluded terminally differentiated effector memory CD45RA+ cells. Only one count was recorded for this clone. The antigen is not known. The receptor was isolated from a young man in good health. The sample was naive CD8+ T cells sorted from blood. This chain connects TRBV5-1 to TRBJ2-1, with D tentatively TRBD1 (5 bases). DNA of the CDR3: TGCGCCAGCAGCGTATACAGGTTCGATGAGCAGTTCTTC. It yields the protein CASSVYRFDEQFF.